Listed below are T cell receptor beta chains from one sample, sequenced in a study of T cell repertoires in cytomegalovirus infection. MiXCR, run by TCRdb on the reads, gives a single entry per CDR3 protein. The data contain some 110,000 distinct CDR3 sequences, 32% of them singletons. These TCRs are of unknown antigen specificity. Source: CD8+ T cells from cultured PBMCs, taken from culture after CMV antigen stimulation. The source of these receptors is a human donor in good health (CMV status not recorded). Some clones in this sample may be carry-over from other donors' samples. Each CDR3 is given without its conserved first and last residue. Fields, in order: V gene, J gene, CDR3 protein.

TRBV28	TRBJ2-2	ASTPGTSGPGELF
TRBV15	TRBJ2-5	ATSRDGGSETQY
TRBV7-4	TRBJ2-3	ASSPPLSTQY
TRBV6-2/TRBV6-3	TRBJ1-6	ASSFPNSPLH
TRBV27	TRBJ2-3	ASSFVGRTDTQY
TRBV5-1	TRBJ2-7	ASSPEGALRGIYEQY
TRBV12-5	TRBJ2-1	ASGLVQGGYNEQF
TRBV7-3	TRBJ2-1	ASSWAGDNEQF
TRBV2	TRBJ2-1	ASTMENEQF
TRBV20-1	TRBJ1-1	SARDRANTEAF
TRBV5-6	TRBJ2-3	ASSLASGGWGHTDTQY
TRBV27	TRBJ2-1	ASSSPWDRSSYNEQF
TRBV7-2	TRBJ2-7	ASSFDRAYEQY
TRBV12-5	TRBJ1-3	ASGWDLDSGNTIY
TRBV6-5	TRBJ2-3	ASSYVPSTDTQY
TRBV4-1	TRBJ1-1	ASSGGSDTEAF